What follows describes a single T cell receptor beta chain. The specificity of this receptor is unknown. There are no base qualities to consult, and no much larger clone falls within one base. This entry belongs to a study of cytomegalovirus exposure and HLA in healthy donors (dated by TCRdb to about 2017). About the full investigation: A later analysis indicated that the 130 or so validation repertoires were generated on the platform also employed for the 600 to 750 repertoires of the first cohort. The study aimed to test whether signatures of past pathogen exposure could be identified by cataloging public T cell receptors. To predict cytomegalovirus infection status, the study brought together high-throughput TCR immunosequencing, statistical association of individual TCRs with disease status, and machine learning. Besides the first cohort of 500 to 700 subjects, a separate validation cohort made up of over 100 different subjects was used.

Study-wide conclusions, independent of this receptor: It was suggested by the authors that the approach could potentially be generalized to other disease states and immunological phenotypes. In vitro tests confirmed that a few of the cytomegalovirus-associated TCR beta chains recognize cytomegalovirus antigens. A later analysis found that TCRs clustered in the first cohort also tended to co-occur in the roughly 110 validation repertoires, with 94% of cluster scores above 0. The validation cohort had no HLA typing available for a later analysis, so co-occurrence within that cohort was assessed over all 120 or so repertoires. The study gave a list of about 150 TCR beta chains associated with cytomegalovirus. Most TCR sequences were seen in very few donors, while some public TCRs were found in many individuals. In both the original and validation cohorts, the classifier was reported to diagnose cytomegalovirus status with high specificity and sensitivity.

CDR1 LGHNT and CDR2 FRNRAP were looked up in the germline V gene. V and J are trimmed by 6 bases and 2 bases, and the gene matches miss 1 base of the junction. CDR3 length: 14 amino acids, cysteine to phenylalanine. Only the CDR3 part of the read is kept: 42 bases, read in frame from the first base. Donors formed part of the validation cohort, which comprised 120 subjects and was distinct from the first cohort of under 800 subjects. The method behind the library was the immunoSEQ multiplex PCR assay. The published analysis was carried out like this. To diagnose cytomegalovirus status from the catalog of TCR beta chain sequences, a statistical classification framework was built. Entries here come from immuneACCESS through TCRdb and include only in-frame sequences with V and J called. Some clones fail to appear in such tables; in the studies checked, an unresolved V gene covers under half of the shortfall, and the cause of the remainder is unknown. Clonal size and the V and J genes are those of that table, whereas D and trimming came from the DNA. The sample contains about 280,000 clones, roughly 88% of them found a single time. The ten largest account for approximately 0.94% of the sample.

The specimen was PBMCs. Here the chain combines TRBV12-5 and TRBJ2-2; 9 of the junction bases match TRBD1. The TCR originated in a young woman in good health and CMV-seronegative. CDR3 region: CASGQGANTGELFF. Here is the DNA: TGTGCTAGTGGACAGGGGGCCAACACCGGGGAGCTGTTTTTT.